The 13 T cell receptor beta chains reported below all come from one sample, sequenced in a study of cytomegalovirus exposure and HLA in healthy donors. Sequencing was performed with immunoSEQ multiplex PCR; in TCRdb, only in-frame clones are kept and a portion is missing. This sample carries about 240,000 clones, 86% of them seen once, and the ten largest clones take over 0.95%. The material sequenced was PBMCs. The receptors stem from a woman in her 30s in good health and CMV-seropositive.

The rearrangement uses TRBV29-1 and TRBJ2-3; possible D gene TRBD2, 5 bases. Germline assignment: CDR1 SQVTM and CDR2 ANQGSEA. The V gene lost 6 bases and the J gene lost 0 bases, with 13 bases spanning the gap. This CDR3 spans 14 amino acids. CDR3 sequence: CSVQEAASTDTQYF. In nucleotides, the CDR3 is TGCAGCGTCCAGGAAGCGGCTAGCACAGATACGCAGTATTTT.

The chain uses TRBV25-1 and TRBJ2-3; perhaps TRBD2 as D (5 bases). V lost 8 bases and J 0 bases, leaving 12 bases between the germline ends. This CDR3 region has 14 residues. From germline, CDR1 is MGHDK and CDR2 SYGVNS. The CDR3 nucleotides are TGTGCCAGCCTCACTAGTCAAAGCACAGATACGCAGTATTTT. Protein product: CASLTSQSTDTQYF. The full variable domain, in which reference TRBV25-1 and TRBJ2-3 provide the parts outside the CDR3, is EADIYQTPRYLVIGTGKKITLECSQTMGHDKMYWYQQDPGMELHLIHYSYGVNSTEKGDLSSESTVSRIRTEHFPLTLESARPSHTSQYLCASLTSQSTDTQYFGPGTRLTVL.

The chain is built from TRBV6-1 and TRBJ1-5, with D tentatively TRBD1 (5 bases). V dropped 2 bases and J dropped 0 bases, with 11 bases sitting between them. The CDR3 is 16 amino acids. Germline V gene sequence: CDR1 MNHNS, CDR2 SASEGT. In DNA form, the CDR3 reads TGTGCCAGCAGTGAAAATCGGCAGGGTAGCAATCAGCCCCAGCATTTT. Translated, it gives CASSENRQGSNQPQHF.

The gene calls are TRBV7-8 and TRBJ1-1, with D perhaps TRBD1 (5 bases). The germline CDR1 and CDR2 sequences are SGHVS and FQNEAQ. The V and J ends lost 5 bases and 4 bases respectively, with 20 bases between them. The CDR3 length is 16 residues. CDR3 bases: TGTGCCAGCAGCCCCCTCCCGGCAGGGTTGCTCACTGAAGCTTTCTTT. It codes for CASSPLPAGLLTEAFF.

The chain carries TRBV30 and TRBJ2-1, with D possibly being TRBD2 (5 bases). This CDR3 contains 14 residues. Trimming shortened V by 3 bases and J by 7 bases, and 16 bases separated the two germline ends. Germline CDR1 GTSNPN, CDR2 SVGIG (reference sequence). The CDR3 nucleotides read TGTGCCTGGAGCCCCCTTTCGGGGTTGAATGAGCAGTTCTTC. It yields the protein CAWSPLSGLNEQFF.

At least ten counts were recorded for this clone. The genes are TRBV9 and TRBJ1-2; perhaps TRBD1 as D (6 bases). V shed 3 bases and J shed 6 bases, with 15 bases lying between them. The CDR3 has 14 amino acids. The germline V gene encodes CDR1 SGDLS and CDR2 YYNGEE. The CDR3 loop reads CASSDHQGIDGYTF. CDR3 bases: TGTGCCAGCAGCGACCACCAGGGGATCGATGGCTACACCTTC.

The chain employs TRBV5-4 and TRBJ2-7; 8 nucleotides line up with TRBD2. The length of the CDR3 is 14 residues. With 4 bases clipped from V and 3 bases from J, the junction kept 6 bases outside the gene matches. Germline values: CDR1 SGHNT, CDR2 YYREEE (reference sequence). The CDR3 spells CASSPGLGLYEQYF. The CDR3 DNA reads TGTGCCAGCAGCCCGGGACTAGGCCTCTACGAGCAGTACTTC.

This sequence joins TRBV5-1 and TRBJ2-3; TRBD2 is a possible D gene (5 bases). The CDR3 is made up of 16 amino acids. V shed 0 bases and J shed 0 bases, with 11 bases lying between them. Germline lookup yields CDR1 SGHRS and CDR2 YFSETQ. The DNA for the CDR3 is TGCGCCAGCAGCTTGGTAGGGCGGGCTAGCACAGATACGCAGTATTTT. Translating gives CASSLVGRASTDTQYF. Full variable domain (rest looked up from reference TRBV5-1 and TRBJ2-3): KAGVTQTPRYLIKTRGQQVTLSCSPISGHRSVSWYQQTPGQGLQFLFEYFSETQRNKGNFPGRFSGRQFSNSRSEMNVSTLELGDSALYLCASSLVGRASTDTQYFGPGTRLTVL.

The rearrangement uses TRBV11-1 and TRBJ2-7; TRBD1 aligns across 10 bases. V lost 5 bases, J lost 4 bases, and 8 bases stayed unmatched. Germline lookup yields CDR1 SGHAT and CDR2 FQDESV (reference sequence). There are 15 residues in the CDR3. This CDR3 reads CASSPPRGQGYEQYF. The CDR3 DNA follows: TGTGCCAGCAGCCCTCCCCGGGGACAGGGGTACGAGCAGTACTTC.

The chain links TRBV7-8 to TRBJ2-7, with TRBD2 identical over 13 bases. The J segment lost 5 bases and the V segment lost 2 bases, leaving 3 bases of the junction unmatched. The CDR3 runs 15 residues. Germline V lookup: CDR1 SGHVS, CDR2 FQNEAQ. CDR3 sequence (DNA): TGTGCCAGCAGCTTATCACTAGCGGGGGGGGACGAGCAGTACTTC. Translating it yields CASSLSLAGGDEQYF. Full variable domain (remainder filled in from reference TRBV7-8 and TRBJ2-7): GAGVSQSPRYKVAKRGQDVALRCDPISGHVSLFWYQQALGQGPEFLTYFQNEAQLDKSGLPSDRFFAERPEGSVSTLKIQRTQQEDSAVYLCASSLSLAGGDEQYFGPGTRLTVT.

The chain couples TRBV7-9 to TRBJ2-7, with 9 bases fitting TRBD1. The CDR3 runs 15 residues. In germline, CDR1 is SEHNR, CDR2 FQNEAQ (reference sequence). V lost 5 bases and J lost 2; bases outside the gene matches: 7. CDR3 nucleotides: TGTGCCAGCAGCCCCGGACAGGGGACGGCCTACGAGCAGTACTTC. Translated: CASSPGQGTAYEQYF.

This clone has just one count. V gene TRBV6-1 combines with J gene TRBJ1-1, with TRBD1 as a possible D gene (5 bases). The germline gives CDR1 MNHNS, CDR2 SASEGT. V was trimmed by 7 bases and J by 4 bases, leaving 16 bases between them. The length of the CDR3 is 14 residues. The CDR3 DNA is TGTGCCAGCACCGGGGGGTGGGGATTCACTGAAGCTTTCTTT. This encodes CASTGGWGFTEAFF.

V gene TRBV6-1 combines with J gene TRBJ2-6; D might be TRBD1 (5 bases). Trimming removed 8 bases from V and 1 base from J, with 12 bases in between. This CDR3 is 15 amino acids long. Germline CDR1 is MNHNS and CDR2 is SASEGT. CDR3 sequence (DNA): TGTGCCAGCGGTCTAGGGGCTTCTGGGGCCAACGTCCTGACTTTC. It yields the protein CASGLGASGANVLTF.